Included here is one T cell receptor (beta chain) sequence, with context. Antigen unknown. This sample stems from a study of shared clonotypes between healthy human individuals. Turning to the study itself: Aged between 18 and 49, the donors were a couple of women and a few men. The study used three CD4 naive, three CD4 memory, two CD8 naive and one CD8 memory plate per donor.

Germline CDR1 is MGHRA and CDR2 is YSYEKL. With 1 base clipped from V and 8 bases from J, the junction kept 8 bases outside the gene matches. CDR3 length equals 17 residues. Generated by immunoSEQ multiplex PCR, the TCRdb table keeps only in-frame clones and is missing some. The sample lists around 2,000,000 clones; approximately 95% were seen once. CD45RO-negative, CCR7-positively selected cells formed the naive CD8 fraction, excluding terminally differentiated effector memory CD45RA+ cells. Overall study results and limits: The study's rarefaction showed incomplete sorted-subset sequencing despite large depth.

The V and J genes are TRBV4-1 and TRBJ2-1, with 13 nucleotides matching TRBD2. Sequencing was carried out using naive CD8+ T cells sorted from blood. The sequence derives from a man younger than 30 in good health. CDR3 loop: CASSQGLAGGFDDEQFF. CDR3 coding DNA: TGCGCCAGCAGCCAAGGACTAGCGGGGGGCTTTGACGATGAGCAGTTCTTC.